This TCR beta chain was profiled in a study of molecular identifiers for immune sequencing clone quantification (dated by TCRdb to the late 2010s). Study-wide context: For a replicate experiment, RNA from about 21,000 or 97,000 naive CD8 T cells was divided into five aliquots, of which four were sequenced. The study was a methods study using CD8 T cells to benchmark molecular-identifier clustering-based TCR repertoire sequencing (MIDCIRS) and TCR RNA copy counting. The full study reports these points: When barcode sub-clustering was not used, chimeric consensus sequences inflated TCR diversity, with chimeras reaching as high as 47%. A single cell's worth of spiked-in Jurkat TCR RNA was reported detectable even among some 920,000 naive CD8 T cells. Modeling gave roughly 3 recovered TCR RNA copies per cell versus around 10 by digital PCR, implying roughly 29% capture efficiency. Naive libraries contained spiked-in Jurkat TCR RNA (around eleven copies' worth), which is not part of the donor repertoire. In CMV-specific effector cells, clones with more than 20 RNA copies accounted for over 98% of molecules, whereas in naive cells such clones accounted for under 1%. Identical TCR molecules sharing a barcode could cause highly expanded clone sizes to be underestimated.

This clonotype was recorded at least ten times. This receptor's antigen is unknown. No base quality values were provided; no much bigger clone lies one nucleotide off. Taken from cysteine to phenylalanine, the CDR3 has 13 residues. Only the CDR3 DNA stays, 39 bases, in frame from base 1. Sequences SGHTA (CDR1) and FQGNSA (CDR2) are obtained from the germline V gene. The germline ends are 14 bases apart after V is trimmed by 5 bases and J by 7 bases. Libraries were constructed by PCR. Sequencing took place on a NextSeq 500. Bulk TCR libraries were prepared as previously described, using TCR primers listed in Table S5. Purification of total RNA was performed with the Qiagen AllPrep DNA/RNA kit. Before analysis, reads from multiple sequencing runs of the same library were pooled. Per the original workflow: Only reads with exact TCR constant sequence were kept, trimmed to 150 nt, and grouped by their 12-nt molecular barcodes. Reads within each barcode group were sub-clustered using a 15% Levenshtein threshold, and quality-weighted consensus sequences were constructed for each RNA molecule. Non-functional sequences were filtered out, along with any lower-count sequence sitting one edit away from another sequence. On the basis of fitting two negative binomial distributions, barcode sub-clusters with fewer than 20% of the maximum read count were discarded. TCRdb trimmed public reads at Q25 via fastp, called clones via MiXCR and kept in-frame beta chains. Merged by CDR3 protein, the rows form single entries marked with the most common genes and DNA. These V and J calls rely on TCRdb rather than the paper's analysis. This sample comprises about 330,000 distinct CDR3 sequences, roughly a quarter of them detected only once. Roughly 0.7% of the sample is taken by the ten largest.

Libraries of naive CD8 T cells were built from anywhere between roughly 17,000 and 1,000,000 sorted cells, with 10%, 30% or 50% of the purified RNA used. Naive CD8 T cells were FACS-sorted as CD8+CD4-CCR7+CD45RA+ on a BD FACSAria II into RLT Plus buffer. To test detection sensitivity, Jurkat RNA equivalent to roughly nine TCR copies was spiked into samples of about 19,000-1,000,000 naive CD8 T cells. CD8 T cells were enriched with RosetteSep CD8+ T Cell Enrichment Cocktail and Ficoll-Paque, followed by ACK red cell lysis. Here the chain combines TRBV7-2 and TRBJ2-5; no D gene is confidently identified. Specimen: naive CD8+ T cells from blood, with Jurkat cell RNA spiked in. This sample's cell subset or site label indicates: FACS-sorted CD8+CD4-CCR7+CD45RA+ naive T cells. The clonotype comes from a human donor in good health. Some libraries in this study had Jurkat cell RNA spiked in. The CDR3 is CASSPMILGTQYF. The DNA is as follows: TGTGCCAGCAGCCCTATGATCCTTGGGACCCAGTACTTC.